These 14 T cell receptor beta chains were sequenced from one sample in a study of shared clonotypes between healthy human individuals. The data were produced by immunoSEQ multiplex PCR, yet TCRdb's version contains in-frame clones alone and is incomplete. The table has over a million clones, 75% to 80% seen once. Sequencing was performed on memory CD4+ T cells from PBMCs. Noted subset: CD45RA-negative fraction. These receptors were collected from a man aged 18-30 years in good health. Some clones in this sample may be carry-over from other donors' samples.

The chain employs TRBV10-3 and TRBJ2-7; no definite D call. This CDR3 has 12 amino acids. Trimming took off 3 bases at V and 2 bases at J, with 5 bases between the two ends. CDR1 is ENHRY and CDR2 is SYGVKD in the germline V gene. The CDR3 here is CAISDSPYEQYF. The CDR3 nucleotides are TGTGCCATCAGTGATTCCCCCTACGAGCAGTACTTC.

This clone was observed once. V is TRBV5-1 and J is TRBJ1-2; D not certain. The CDR3 length is 14 residues. CDR1 SGHRS and CDR2 YFSETQ come from the germline V gene. V dropped 0 bases and J dropped 4 bases, with 10 bases sitting between them. CDR3 protein: CASSLAAEAYGYTF. The CDR3 coding sequence is TGCGCCAGCAGCTTGGCCGCCGAGGCCTATGGCTACACCTTC. Combining the CDR3 with reference TRBV5-1 and TRBJ1-2 gives the whole variable domain KAGVTQTPRYLIKTRGQQVTLSCSPISGHRSVSWYQQTPGQGLQFLFEYFSETQRNKGNFPGRFSGRQFSNSRSEMNVSTLELGDSALYLCASSLAAEAYGYTFGSGTRLTVV.

A remark on this clone: Other DNA sequences in this sample translate to the same CDR3. V gene TRBV5-4 combines with J gene TRBJ2-3; no reliable D call. The CDR3 totals 16 residues. V shed 0 bases and J shed 2 bases, with 13 bases lying between them. Per germline, CDR1 SGHNT and CDR2 YYREEE (reference sequence). The CDR3 protein is CASSLAGTRFTDTQYF. DNA of the CDR3: TGTGCCAGCAGCTTGGCGGGTACGCGGTTCACAGATACGCAGTATTTT.

Details on this clone: The same CDR3 arises from other DNA sequences in this sample as well. The chain has TRBV7-9 and TRBJ1-2; TRBD1 is a possible D gene (5 bases). Trimming took off 6 bases at V and 4 bases at J, with 9 bases between the two ends. This CDR3 contains 12 residues. Germline lookup yields CDR1 SEHNR and CDR2 FQNEAQ (reference sequence). The CDR3 region is CASSSDSYGYTF. In DNA form, the CDR3 reads TGTGCCAGCAGTTCCGACAGCTATGGCTACACCTTC.

V usage is TRBV18 and J usage is TRBJ2-2; 7 bases are a match to TRBD2. The CDR3 extends over 18 amino acids. V lost 4 bases and J lost 0; bases outside the gene matches: 11. Germline CDR1 and CDR2: KGHSH and LQKENI. CDR3 coding DNA: TGTGCCAGCTCACTCGAGACGAGAGCGGGGCCGAACACCGGGGAGCTGTTTTTT. Its protein is CASSLETRAGPNTGELFF. Supplemented by reference TRBV18 and TRBJ2-2, the full variable domain reads NAGVMQNPRHLVRRRGQEARLRCSPMKGHSHVYWYRQLPEEGLKFMVYLQKENIIDESGMPKERFSAEFPKEGPSILRIQQVVRGDSAAYFCASSLETRAGPNTGELFFGEGSRLTVL.

The chain joins TRBV10-3 to TRBJ2-7; 10 positions match TRBD2. The CDR3 has 14 amino acids. Germline values: CDR1 ENHRY, CDR2 SYGVKD. Trimming cost V 3 bases and J 4 bases; bases outside gene matches: 3. The CDR3 is CAISDQAGGYEQYF. CDR3 in DNA: TGTGCCATCAGTGACCAAGCGGGGGGGTACGAGCAGTACTTC.

CDR3 amino acids: CASSEANQGGGNNEQFF. CDR3 DNA sequence: TGCGCCAGCAGTGAAGCCAATCAGGGTGGGGGGAACAATGAGCAGTTCTTC. This chain uses TRBV10-1 with TRBJ2-1; D may be TRBD2 (6 bases). The germline gives CDR1 WNHNN, CDR2 SYGVQD (reference sequence). This CDR3 has 17 amino acids. Trimming removed 3 bases at V and 5 bases at J, with 20 bases between.

This clone was observed once. J is TRBJ2-1 and V is TRBV19; D is uncertain. Looked up from germline, CDR1 is LNHDA and CDR2 is SQIVND (reference sequence). Trimming took off 5 bases at V and 1 base at J, with 12 bases between the two ends. CDR3 length: 15 amino acids. CDR3 region: CASSDVGGSYNEQFF. DNA for the CDR3: TGTGCCAGTAGTGACGTCGGCGGTTCCTACAATGAGCAGTTCTTC.

V usage is TRBV2 and J usage is TRBJ2-2; D unclear. Germline V lookup: CDR1 SNHLY, CDR2 FYNNEI. The CDR3 sequence is 14 residues long. The germline V and J ends were trimmed by 8 bases and 0 bases, with 10 bases remaining between them. This CDR3 is CASERAPNTGELFF. The CDR3 DNA reads as TGTGCCAGCGAAAGGGCTCCGAACACCGGGGAGCTGTTTTTT.

In its sample, this clone was seen a few times. The chain carries TRBV4-1 and TRBJ1-2; 12 bases align to TRBD1. The CDR3 extends over 13 amino acids. The junction had 3 bases not matched to a gene; V was cut back by 6 bases and J by 7 bases. CDR1 and CDR2 from the germline V gene are MGHRA and YSYEKL. The CDR3 nucleotides read TGCGCCAGCAGTGGGACAGGGGGCGTTGGCTACACCTTC. It specifies CASSGTGGVGYTF.

This clone came up once. V is TRBV18 and J is TRBJ1-2; D is perhaps TRBD1 (6 bases). The CDR3 length is 13 residues. Germline CDR1 is KGHSH and CDR2 is LQKENI. Trimming took 3 bases from V and 4 from J, leaving 9 bases between them. DNA for the CDR3: TGTGCCAGCTCACCGGAAGGGGGCTATGGCTACACCTTC. Its protein product is CASSPEGGYGYTF.

This rearrangement joins TRBV7-6 to TRBJ2-7; D is undetermined. This CDR3 has 10 residues. Trimming left V 10 bases short and J 2 bases short, with 6 bases between. CDR1 SGHVS and CDR2 FNYEAQ come from the germline V gene. The CDR3 loop is CAIPTYEQYF. CDR3 coding DNA: TGTGCCATACCCACCTACGAGCAGTACTTC.

In regard to this clone: Other DNA variants within this sample encode the same CDR3. V gene TRBV5-1 combines with J gene TRBJ2-7; weak D call: TRBD1 (5 bases). The CDR3 extends over 14 amino acids. Germline CDR1 SGHRS, CDR2 YFSETQ. V lost 0 bases to trimming and J lost 3 bases, with 10 bases between them. The CDR3 bases are TGCGCCAGCAGCTTGGAAGGGCAGGGCTACGAGCAGTACTTC. Translation gives CASSLEGQGYEQYF.

The J gene is TRBJ2-1, the V gene TRBV27; 10 bases match TRBD2. Trimming removed 7 bases from V and 7 bases from J; junction bases left unmatched: 7. CDR1 is MNHEY and CDR2 is SMNVEV in the germline V gene (reference sequence). CDR3 length equals 14 residues. This CDR3 reads CASTSSGRRNEQFF. Written as DNA, the CDR3 is TGTGCCAGCACCTCTAGCGGGAGAAGGAATGAGCAGTTCTTC.